This T cell receptor beta chain originates from a study of OX40 agonist ivuxolimab in advanced cancers. For the study at large: An anti-OX40 (CD134) antibody with agonistic activity, ivuxolimab, was administered to patients. Antecedent anti-PD-1, anti-PD-L1 or anti-CTLA-4 therapy was permissible, with under 50% having received some. Participants, 82.7% male, averaged roughly 60 years of age, ranging from roughly 23 to 80.

Clones were read by immunoSEQ multiplex PCR, and TCRdb kept only the in-frame ones, dropping some. In the table there are roughly 60,000 clones, around 86% of which are singletons. Concerning this clone: Its target is unknown.

Study-level results: Expanded peripheral T-cell antigen specificity went undetermined.

Material: CD4+ or CD8+ T cells sorted from blood, obtained in a trial of the OX40 agonist ivuxolimab. The TCR sequence derives from an adult with an advanced solid tumor such as melanoma, head and neck, liver or kidney cancer.

The CDR3 nucleotides are TGCGCCAGCAGCCAAGTTCAATCTTTGGGGACCCAGTACTTC. Amino acids: CASSQVQSLGTQYF. The chain employs TRBV4-1 and TRBJ2-5; D is ambiguous. Trimming took 1 base from V and 7 from J, leaving 13 bases between them. The germline gives CDR1 MGHRA, CDR2 YSYEKL. The CDR3 is made up of 14 amino acids.